This TCR beta chain is from a study of cytomegalovirus exposure and HLA in healthy donors. Looking at the study overall: The 90 to 150 validation repertoires used the same platform as the 650 to 850 first-cohort repertoires, a later analysis reported.

It was the roughly 110-subject validation cohort, separate from the roughly 700-subject first cohort, to which the donors belonged. This CDR3 has 16 residues. The ends were cut back, 7 bases at V and 5 bases at J, with 23 bases in the middle. Per germline, CDR1 KGHSH and CDR2 LQKENI. This clone has a single count. As yet, its antigen is unknown. Data came from immunoSEQ multiplex PCR; TCRdb stores just in-frame clones and leaves some out. The table has tens of thousands of clones, about 95% seen once; the top ten hold about 2.2%. Points from the study as a whole: Subsequent analysis showed first-cohort TCR clusters tending to co-occur in roughly 130 validation repertoires. Some public TCRs appeared in many individuals, while most sequences were rare.

The chain combines TRBV18 with TRBJ2-5; maybe TRBD1 (7 bases). Sequencing was carried out using PBMCs. This receptor was taken from a man in his late teens or twenties in good health and CMV-seronegative. CDR3 nucleotides: TGTGCCAGCTGGCCGGGTCAGGGGGGTCCCATGGAGACCCAGTACTTC. Residues: CASWPGQGGPMETQYF.